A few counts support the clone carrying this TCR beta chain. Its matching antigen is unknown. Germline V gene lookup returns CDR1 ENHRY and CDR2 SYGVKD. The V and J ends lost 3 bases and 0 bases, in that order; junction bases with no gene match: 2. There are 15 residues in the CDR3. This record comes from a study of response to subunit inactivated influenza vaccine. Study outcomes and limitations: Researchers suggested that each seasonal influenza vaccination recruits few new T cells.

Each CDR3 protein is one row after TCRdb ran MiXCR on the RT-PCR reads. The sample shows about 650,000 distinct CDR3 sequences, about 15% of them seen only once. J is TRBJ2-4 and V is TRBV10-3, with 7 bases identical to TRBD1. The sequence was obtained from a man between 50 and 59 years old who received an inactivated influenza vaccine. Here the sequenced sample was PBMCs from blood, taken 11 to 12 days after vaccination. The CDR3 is CAISEQGLAKNIQYF. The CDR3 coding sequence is TGTGCCATCAGTGAACAGGGGTTAGCCAAAAACATTCAGTACTTC.